A few counts support the clone carrying this T cell receptor beta chain. Germline loops: CDR1 ENHRY, CDR2 SYGVKD. V was shortened by 0 bases and J by 2 bases, with 14 bases between the two germline ends. The CDR3 sequence is 16 residues long. How the authors handled the data: Cell counts per sample came from amplifying reference gene primers. The method was immunoSEQ multiplex PCR; TCRdb's version includes in-frame clones alone and lacks a portion of them. That table furnishes V, J and clone size, whereas the DNA furnished D and trimming. The data show around 170,000 clones, 75% to 90% seen once. The sample originates from a study of blood T cell repertoires in COVID-19. Study-wide context: COVID-19 samples collected from the United States, Italy and Spain covered acute and convalescent phases. The analysed material was cDNA or gDNA that came from T cells, B-cell-depleted T cells, or PBMCs.

The specimen sequenced was peripheral blood. The sequence was collected from a woman aged 60 to 75 with acute or convalescent COVID-19. The chain uses TRBV10-3 and TRBJ2-7; D possibly corresponds to TRBD2 (6 bases). This chain's CDR3 is CAISESQRGGPYEQYF. CDR3 nucleotides: TGTGCCATCAGTGAGTCGCAAAGGGGAGGCCCCTACGAGCAGTACTTC.